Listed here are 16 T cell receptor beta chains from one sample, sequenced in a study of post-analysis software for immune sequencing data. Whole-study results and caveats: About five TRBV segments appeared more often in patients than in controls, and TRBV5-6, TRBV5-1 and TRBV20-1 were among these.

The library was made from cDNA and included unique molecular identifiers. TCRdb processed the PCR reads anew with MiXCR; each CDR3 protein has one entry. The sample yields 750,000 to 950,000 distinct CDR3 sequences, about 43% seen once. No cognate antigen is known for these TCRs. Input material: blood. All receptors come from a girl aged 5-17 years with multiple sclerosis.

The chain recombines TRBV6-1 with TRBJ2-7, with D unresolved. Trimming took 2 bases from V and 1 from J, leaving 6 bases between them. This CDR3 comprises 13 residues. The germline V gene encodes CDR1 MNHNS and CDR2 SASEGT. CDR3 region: CASSEFRSYEQYF. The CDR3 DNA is TGTGCCAGCAGTGAATTCAGATCCTACGAGCAGTACTTC.

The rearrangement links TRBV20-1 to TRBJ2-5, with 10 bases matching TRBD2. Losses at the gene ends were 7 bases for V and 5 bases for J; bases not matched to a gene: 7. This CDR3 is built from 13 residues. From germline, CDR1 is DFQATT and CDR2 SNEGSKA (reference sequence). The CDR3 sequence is CSGVAGGVETQYF. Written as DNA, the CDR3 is TGCAGTGGGGTAGCGGGAGGAGTGGAGACCCAGTACTTC.

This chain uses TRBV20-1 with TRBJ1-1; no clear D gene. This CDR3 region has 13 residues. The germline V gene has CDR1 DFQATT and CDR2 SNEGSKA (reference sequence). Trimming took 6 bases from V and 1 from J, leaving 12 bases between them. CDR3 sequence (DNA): TGCAGTGCCAAAGAGGCCTCGAACACTGAAGCTTTCTTT. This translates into CSAKEASNTEAFF.

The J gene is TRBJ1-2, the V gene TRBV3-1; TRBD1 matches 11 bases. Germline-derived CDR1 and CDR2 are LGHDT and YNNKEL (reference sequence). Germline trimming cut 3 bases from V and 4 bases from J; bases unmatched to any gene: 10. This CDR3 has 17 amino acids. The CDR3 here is CASSHIRDRGTSYGYTF. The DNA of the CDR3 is TGTGCCAGCAGCCACATCCGGGACAGGGGGACTAGCTATGGCTACACCTTC.

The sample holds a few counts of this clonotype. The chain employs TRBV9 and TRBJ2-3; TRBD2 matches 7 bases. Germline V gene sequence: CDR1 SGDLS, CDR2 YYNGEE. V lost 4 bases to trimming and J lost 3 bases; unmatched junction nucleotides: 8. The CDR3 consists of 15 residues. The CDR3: CASSPGGTWTDTQYF. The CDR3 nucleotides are TGTGCCAGCAGCCCCGGGGGGACTTGGACAGATACGCAGTATTTT.

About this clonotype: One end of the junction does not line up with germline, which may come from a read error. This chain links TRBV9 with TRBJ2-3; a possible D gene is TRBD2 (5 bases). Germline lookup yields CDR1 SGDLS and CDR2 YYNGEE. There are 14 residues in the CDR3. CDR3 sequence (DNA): TGTGCCAGCACCGTAGGCGGGAGCACAGATACGCAGTATTTT. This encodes CASTVGGSTDTQYF.

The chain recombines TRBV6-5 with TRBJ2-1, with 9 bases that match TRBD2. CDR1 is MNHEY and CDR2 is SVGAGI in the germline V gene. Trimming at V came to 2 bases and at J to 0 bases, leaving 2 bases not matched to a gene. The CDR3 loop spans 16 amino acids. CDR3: CASSYGSGSSYNEQFF. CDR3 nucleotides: TGTGCCAGCAGTTACGGTAGCGGGAGCTCCTACAATGAGCAGTTCTTC.

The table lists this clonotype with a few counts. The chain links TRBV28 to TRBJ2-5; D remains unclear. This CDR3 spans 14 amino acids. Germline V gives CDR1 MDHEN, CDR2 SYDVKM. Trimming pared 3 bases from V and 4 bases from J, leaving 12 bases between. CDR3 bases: TGTGCCAGCAGTTTTAGGACCCGAGGAGAGACCCAGTACTTC. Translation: CASSFRTRGETQYF. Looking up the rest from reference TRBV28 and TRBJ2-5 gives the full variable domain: DVKVTQSSRYLVKRTGEKVFLECVQDMDHENMFWYRQDPGLGLRLIYFSYDVKMKEKGDIPEGYSVSREKKERFSLILESASTNQTSMYLCASSFRTRGETQYFGPGTRLLVL.

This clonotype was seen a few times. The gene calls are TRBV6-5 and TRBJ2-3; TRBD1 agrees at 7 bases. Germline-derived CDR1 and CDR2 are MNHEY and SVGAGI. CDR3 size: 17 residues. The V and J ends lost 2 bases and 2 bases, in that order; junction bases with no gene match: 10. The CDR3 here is CASSYLWDRLSTDTQYF. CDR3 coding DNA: TGTGCCAGCAGTTACCTCTGGGACAGACTCTCCACAGATACGCAGTATTTT.

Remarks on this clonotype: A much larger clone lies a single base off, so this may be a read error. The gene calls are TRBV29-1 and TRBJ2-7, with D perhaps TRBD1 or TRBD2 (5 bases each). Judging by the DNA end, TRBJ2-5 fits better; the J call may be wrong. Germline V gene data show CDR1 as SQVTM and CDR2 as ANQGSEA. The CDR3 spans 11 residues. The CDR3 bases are TGCAGCGTTGAATCTGGGGGGACCCAGTACTTC. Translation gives CSVESGGTQYF.

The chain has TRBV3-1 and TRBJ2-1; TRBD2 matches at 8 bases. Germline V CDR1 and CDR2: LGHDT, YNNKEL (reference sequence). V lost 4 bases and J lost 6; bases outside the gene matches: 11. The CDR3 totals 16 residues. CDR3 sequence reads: CASSRVAGPTGNEQFF. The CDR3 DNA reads TGTGCCAGCAGCCGAGTAGCGGGACCTACTGGCAATGAGCAGTTCTTC.

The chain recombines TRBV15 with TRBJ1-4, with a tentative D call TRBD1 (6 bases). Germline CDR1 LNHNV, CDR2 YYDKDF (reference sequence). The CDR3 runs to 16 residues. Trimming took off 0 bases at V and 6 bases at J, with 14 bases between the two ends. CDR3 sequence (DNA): TGTGCCACCAGCAGAGATGGGCAGACAGGCGATGAAAAACTGTTTTTT. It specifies CATSRDGQTGDEKLFF.

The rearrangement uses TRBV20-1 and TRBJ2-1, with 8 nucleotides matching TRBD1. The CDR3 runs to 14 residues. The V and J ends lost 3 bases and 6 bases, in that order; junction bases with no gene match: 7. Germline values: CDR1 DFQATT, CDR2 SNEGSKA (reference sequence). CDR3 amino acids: CSASRTGFANEQFF. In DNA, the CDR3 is TGCAGTGCTAGTAGGACAGGGTTTGCCAATGAGCAGTTCTTC.

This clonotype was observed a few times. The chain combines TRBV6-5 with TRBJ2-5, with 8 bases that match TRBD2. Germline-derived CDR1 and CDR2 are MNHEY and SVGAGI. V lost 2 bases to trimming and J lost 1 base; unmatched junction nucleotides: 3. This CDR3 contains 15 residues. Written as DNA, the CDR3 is TGTGCCAGCAGTTACCGGGGGGGGTTCCAAGAGACCCAGTACTTC. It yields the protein CASSYRGGFQETQYF.

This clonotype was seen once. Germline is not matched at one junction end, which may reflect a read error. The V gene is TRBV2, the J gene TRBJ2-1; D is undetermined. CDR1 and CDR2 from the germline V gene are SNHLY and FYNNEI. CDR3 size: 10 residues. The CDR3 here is CCVVASRQFF. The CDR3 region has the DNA TGCTGTGTAGTGGCATCGAGGCAGTTCTTC.

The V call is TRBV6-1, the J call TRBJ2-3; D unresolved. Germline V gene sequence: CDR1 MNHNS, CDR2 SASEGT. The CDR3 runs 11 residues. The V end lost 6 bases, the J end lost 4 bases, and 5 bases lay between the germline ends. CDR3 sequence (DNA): TGTGCCAGCAGGTTCTCAGATACGCAGTATTTT. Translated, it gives CASRFSDTQYF.